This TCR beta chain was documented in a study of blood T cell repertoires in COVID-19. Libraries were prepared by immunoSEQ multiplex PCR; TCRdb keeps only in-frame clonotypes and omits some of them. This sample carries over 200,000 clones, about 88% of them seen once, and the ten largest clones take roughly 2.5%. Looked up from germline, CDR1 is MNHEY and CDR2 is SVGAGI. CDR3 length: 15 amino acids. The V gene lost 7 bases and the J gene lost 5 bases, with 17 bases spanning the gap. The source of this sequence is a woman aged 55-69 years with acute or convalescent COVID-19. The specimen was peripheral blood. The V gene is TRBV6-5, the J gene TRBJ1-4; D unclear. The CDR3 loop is CASTAELLGNEKLFF. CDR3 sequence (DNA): TGTGCCAGCACCGCGGAACTCCTCGGGAATGAAAAACTGTTTTTT.